This record looks at one T cell receptor (beta chain) sequence and its context. The antigen is undetermined. This record belongs to a study of graft-versus-host responses after intestinal transplantation. V was shortened by 6 bases and J by 0 bases, with 11 bases between the two germline ends. This CDR3 region has 14 residues. CDR1 and CDR2 (germline): MNHEY, SVGAGI. The assay was immunoSEQ multiplex PCR, and TCRdb's table has in-frame clones only and misses some. The data show 85,000 to 90,000 clones, with 83% seen just once and about 18% held by the top ten. This receptor was identified in a human donor who received an intestinal transplant. Sequencing was performed on unstimulated CD8+ T cells sorted from spleen or lymph node cells, taken before intestinal transplant. J is TRBJ2-5 and V is TRBV6-5; weak D call: TRBD2 (6 bases). In DNA, the CDR3 is TGTGCCAGCAGCGCCAGCGGGTACCAAGAGACCCAGTACTTC. This gives the protein CASSASGYQETQYF.